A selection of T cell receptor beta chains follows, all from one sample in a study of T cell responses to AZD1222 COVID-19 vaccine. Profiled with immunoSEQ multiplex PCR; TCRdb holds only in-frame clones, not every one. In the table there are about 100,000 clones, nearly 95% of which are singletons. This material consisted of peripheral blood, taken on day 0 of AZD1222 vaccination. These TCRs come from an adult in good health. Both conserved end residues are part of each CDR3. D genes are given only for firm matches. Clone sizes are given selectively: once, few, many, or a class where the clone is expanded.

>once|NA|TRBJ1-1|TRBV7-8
TGTGCCAGCAGCTTAGTGGGCAGCCACACTGAAGCTTTCTTT
CASSLVGSHTEAFF
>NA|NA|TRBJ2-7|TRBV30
TGTGCCTGGAGCCGGGACAACTCCTACGAGCAGTACTTC
CAWSRDNSYEQYF
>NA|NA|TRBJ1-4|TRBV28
TGTGCCAGCAGTCGGACGGACAGAACTGAAAAACTGTTTTTT
CASSRTDRTEKLFF
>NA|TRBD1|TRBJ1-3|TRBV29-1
TGCAGCGTTCGACAGGGGAAGGCGACGGATGGAAACACCATATATTTT
CSVRQGKATDGNTIYF
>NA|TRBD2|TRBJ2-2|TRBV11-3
TGTGCCAGCAGCTCCTCCGGGACTAGCGGGAGGCCGGAGCCCCGGGAGCTGTTTTTT
CASSSSGTSGRPEPRELFF
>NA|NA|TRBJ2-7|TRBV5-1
TGCGCCAGCAGCCCGAACCGGATGGGGCCAGTAGATATCTACGAGCAGTACTTC
CASSPNRMGPVDIYEQYF
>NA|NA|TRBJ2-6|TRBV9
TGTGCCAGCAGCGTAGGGGCAGGGGCTAGCTCTGGGGCCAACGTCCTGACTTTC
CASSVGAGASSGANVLTF
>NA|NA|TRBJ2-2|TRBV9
TGTGCCAGCAGCCCTGGGATGGGAAGTCTCGAACGGGGCGGGGAGCTGTTTTTT
CASSPGMGSLERGGELFF
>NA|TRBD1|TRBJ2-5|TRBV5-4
TGTGCCAGCAGCTTGTCGCGTTGGGACAGCCAAGAGACCCAGTACTTC
CASSLSRWDSQETQYF
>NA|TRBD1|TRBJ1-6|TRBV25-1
TGTGCCAGCAGTGATGGGACAGGGTTTTCACCCCTCCACTTT
CASSDGTGFSPLHF
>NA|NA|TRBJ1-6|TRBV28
TGTGCCAGCAGTTTTAAGTTGCCACCCCTCCACTTT
CASSFKLPPLHF
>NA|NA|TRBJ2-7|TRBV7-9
TGTGCCAGCAGCTACCAGTCCACTTCCGAGCAGTACTTC
CASSYQSTSEQYF
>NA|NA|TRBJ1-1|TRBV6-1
TGTGCCAGCAGTGAAGGGGTCGTGAACACTGAAGCTTTCTTT
CASSEGVVNTEAFF
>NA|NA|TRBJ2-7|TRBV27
TGTGCCAGCAGTTTATTGCCGCCTGGAGGGCCCGAAGAGCGCTACGAGCAGTACTTC
CASSLLPPGGPEERYEQYF
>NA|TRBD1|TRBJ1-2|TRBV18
TGTGCCAGCTCACCGTCGACGGACAGGGTCGGCTACACCTTC
CASSPSTDRVGYTF
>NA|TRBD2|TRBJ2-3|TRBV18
TGTGCCAGCTCACCAATGCGAGTACTCCGGGAGGGCCCCACAGATACGCAGTATTTT
CASSPMRVLREGPTDTQYF
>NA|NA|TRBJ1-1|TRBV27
TGTGCCAGCAGTTTATACGGCCCCCGAGAGGGTGAGACTGAAGCTTTCTTT
CASSLYGPREGETEAFF
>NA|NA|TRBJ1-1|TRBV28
TGTGCCAGCAGTTGGGGGGGGGTAAACACTGAAGCTTTCTTT
CASSWGGVNTEAFF
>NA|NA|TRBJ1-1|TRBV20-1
TGCAGTGCTAGAGATTCTGCGGCTTTCTTT
CSARDSAAFF
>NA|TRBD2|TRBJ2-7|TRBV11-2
TGTGCCAGCAGTTTGAGGGCGGGAGATTACATGGCCTACGAGCAGTACTTC
CASSLRAGDYMAYEQYF
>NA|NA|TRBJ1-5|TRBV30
TGTGCCTGGAGCCCACTCCAAGAGGATCAGCCCCAGCATTTT
CAWSPLQEDQPQHF
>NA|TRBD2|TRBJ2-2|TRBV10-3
TGTGCCATCAAAGGACTAGCGGGGGGCACCGGGGAGCTGTTTTTT
CAIKGLAGGTGELFF
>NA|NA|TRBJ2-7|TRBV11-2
TGTGCCAGCAGCTTAGGGCTTTTGGCACCAACCTACGAGCAGTACTTC
CASSLGLLAPTYEQYF
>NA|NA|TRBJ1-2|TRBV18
TGTGCCAGCTCACCACCGAGGACAGATAACTATGGCTACACCTTC
CASSPPRTDNYGYTF
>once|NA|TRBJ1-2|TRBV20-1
TGCAGTGCGACAGGCGCCCTCGGCTACACCTTC
CSATGALGYTF
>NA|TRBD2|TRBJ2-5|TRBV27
TGTGCCAGCAGTTTATATACGGGAGGAGAAGAGACCCAGTACTTC
CASSLYTGGEETQYF
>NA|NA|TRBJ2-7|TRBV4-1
TGCGCCAGCTCACTCCCGGGTGAGTACTCCTACGAGCAGTACTTC
CASSLPGEYSYEQYF
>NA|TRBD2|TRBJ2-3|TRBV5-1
TGCGCCAGCAGCTTGGGCGGGAGGGGTACAGATACGCAGTATTTT
CASSLGGRGTDTQYF
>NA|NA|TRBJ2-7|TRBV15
TGTGCCACCAGCAGAGGGGACTTGGCTGCGGACGAGCAGTACTTC
CATSRGDLAADEQYF
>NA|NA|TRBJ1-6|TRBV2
TGTGCCAGCACTAGGAGGCCCCCTTTTGGGGCCCTCCACTTT
CASTRRPPFGALHF
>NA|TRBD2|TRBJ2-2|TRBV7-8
TGTGCCAGCCGATGGGGAGGGCCGAGTACCGGGGAGCTGTTTTTT
CASRWGGPSTGELFF
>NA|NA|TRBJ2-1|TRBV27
TGTGCCAGCAGTTCTAGCGCCAGCTCCTACAATGAGCAGTTCTTC
CASSSSASSYNEQFF
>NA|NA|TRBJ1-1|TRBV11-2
TGTGCCAGCAGCTCGACAGTGAACACTGAAGCTTTCTTT
CASSSTVNTEAFF
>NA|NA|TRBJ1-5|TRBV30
TGTGCCTGGAGCCAATATAGCAATCAGCCCCAGCATTTT
CAWSQYSNQPQHF
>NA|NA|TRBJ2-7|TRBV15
TGTGCCACCAGCAGAGGTGGAGCGGAATCCTACGAGCAGTACTTC
CATSRGGAESYEQYF
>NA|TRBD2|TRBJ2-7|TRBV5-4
TGTGCCAGCAGCTTGGAACTAGCGGGACGTGAGCAGTACTTC
CASSLELAGREQYF
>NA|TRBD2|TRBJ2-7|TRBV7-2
TGTGCCAGCAGCTTAGTGGTTAGCGGGAGGGCTAGCTCCTACGAGCAGTACTTC
CASSLVVSGRASSYEQYF
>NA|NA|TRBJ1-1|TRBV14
TGTGCCAGCAGCCAAGTGATTGACAGGTCGAACACTGAAGCTTTCTTT
CASSQVIDRSNTEAFF
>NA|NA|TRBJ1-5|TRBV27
TGTGCCAGCAGTTTAGGGGGGCCACTTTATCAGCCCCAGCATTTT
CASSLGGPLYQPQHF
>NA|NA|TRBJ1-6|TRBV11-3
TGTGCCAGCAGCTTCGGAAGTGATTCACCCCTCCACTTT
CASSFGSDSPLHF
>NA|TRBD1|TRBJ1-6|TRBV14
TGTGCCAGCAGCCTATCGCCGGGACAGGGATTCTCCGGTAATTCACCCCTCCACTTT
CASSLSPGQGFSGNSPLHF
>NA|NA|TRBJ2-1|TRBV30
TGTGCCTGGAGTCCCAGGGCTAAAATTTACAATGAGCAGTTCTTC
CAWSPRAKIYNEQFF
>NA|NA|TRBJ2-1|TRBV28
TGTGCCAGCAGTAGGGACCCCAATGAGCAGTTCTTC
CASSRDPNEQFF
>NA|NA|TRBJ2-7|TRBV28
TGTGCCAGCAGTTCCTCCCGGCTGGGATACGAGCAGTACTTC
CASSSSRLGYEQYF
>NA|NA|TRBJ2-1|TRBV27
TGTGCCAGCAGTTTATTGGGGAGCTCCTACAATGAGCAGTTCTTC
CASSLLGSSYNEQFF
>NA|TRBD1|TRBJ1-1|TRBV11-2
TGTGCCAGCAGCTGGGGGACAGGCGAGAACACTGAAGCTTTCTTT
CASSWGTGENTEAFF
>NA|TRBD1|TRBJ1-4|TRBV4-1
TGCGCCAGCAGCCAGCCCCCGGGACAGGGTTATGAAAAACTGTTTTTT
CASSQPPGQGYEKLFF
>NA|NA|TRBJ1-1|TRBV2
TGTGCCAGCAGTGTAGGGGTGAACACTGAAGCTTTCTTT
CASSVGVNTEAFF
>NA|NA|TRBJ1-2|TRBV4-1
TGCGCCAGCAGCCAAGAGGCGGGAGCTATCAACTATGGCTACACCTTC
CASSQEAGAINYGYTF
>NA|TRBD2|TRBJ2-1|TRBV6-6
TGTGCCAGCAGTCAAGGACTAGCGGGAGTGAATGAGCAGTTCTTC
CASSQGLAGVNEQFF
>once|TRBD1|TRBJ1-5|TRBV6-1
TGTGCCAGCAGTGAAGAAGAGGGACAGGGCAATCAGCCCCAGCATTTT
CASSEEEGQGNQPQHF